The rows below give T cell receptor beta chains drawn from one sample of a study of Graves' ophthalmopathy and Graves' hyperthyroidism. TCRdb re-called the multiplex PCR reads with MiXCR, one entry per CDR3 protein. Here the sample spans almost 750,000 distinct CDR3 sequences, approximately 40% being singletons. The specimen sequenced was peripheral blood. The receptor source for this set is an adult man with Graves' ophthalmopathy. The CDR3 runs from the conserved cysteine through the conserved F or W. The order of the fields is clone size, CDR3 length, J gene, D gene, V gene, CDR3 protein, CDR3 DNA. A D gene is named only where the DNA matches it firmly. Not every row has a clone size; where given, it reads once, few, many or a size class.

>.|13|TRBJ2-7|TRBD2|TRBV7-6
CASSLREGREQYF
TGTGCCAGCAGCCTAAGGGAGGGCCGCGAGCAGTACTTC
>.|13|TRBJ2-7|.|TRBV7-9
CASSPRPLGEQYF
TGTGCCAGCAGCCCCCGACCCCTCGGCGAGCAGTACTTC
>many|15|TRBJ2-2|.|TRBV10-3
CAISGTGQNTGELFF
TGTGCCATCAGTGGAACGGGACAGAACACCGGGGAGCTGTTTTTT
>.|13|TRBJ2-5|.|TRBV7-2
CASTFWQNPRNHF
TGTGCCAGCACCTTCTGGCAGAACCCCCGCAACCACTTC
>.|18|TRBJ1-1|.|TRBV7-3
CASTPLRSYVFMNTEAFF
TGTGCCAGCACCCCATTACGTTCGTATGTCTTCATGAACACTGAAGCTTTCTTT
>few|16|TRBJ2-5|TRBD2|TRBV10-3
CASKQTQGTSGETQYF
TGTGCCAGCAAACAAACACAGGGGACTAGCGGAGAGACCCAGTACTTC
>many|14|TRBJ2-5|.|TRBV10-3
CAISDRGIQETQYF
TGTGCCATCAGTGATCGGGGGATCCAAGAGACCCAGTACTTC
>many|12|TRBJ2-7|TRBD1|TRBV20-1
CSAKTGGYEQYF
TGCAGTGCTAAGACAGGGGGGTACGAGCAGTACTTC
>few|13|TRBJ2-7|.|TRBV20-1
CSARWSGSPEQYF
TGCAGTGCTAGATGGAGCGGGTCACCCGAGCAGTACTTC
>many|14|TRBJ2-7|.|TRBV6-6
CASSVRDGTYEQYF
TGTGCCAGCAGTGTCCGGGACGGAACCTACGAGCAGTACTTC
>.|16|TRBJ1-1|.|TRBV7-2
CASRPHGRNWNTEAFF
TGTGCCAGCAGGCCGCACGGAAGGAATTGGAACACTGAAGCTTTCTTT
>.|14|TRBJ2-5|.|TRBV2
CASSPLRGQETQYF
TGTGCCAGCAGCCCCCTCCGTGGACAAGAGACCCAGTACTTC
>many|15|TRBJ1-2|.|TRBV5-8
CASSLDSGGFRGYTF
TGTGCCAGCAGCTTGGATTCCGGGGGGTTTCGTGGCTACACCTTC
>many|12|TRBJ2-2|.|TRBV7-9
CASSVATGELFF
TGTGCCAGCAGCGTTGCCACCGGGGAGCTGTTTTTT
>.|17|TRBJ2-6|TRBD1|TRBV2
CASSVYRGVAGASVLTF
TGTGCCAGCAGTGTTTACAGGGGAGTTGCCGGGGCCAGCGTCCTGACTTTC
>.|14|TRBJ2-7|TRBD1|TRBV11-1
CASTKDRGPYEQYF
TGTGCCAGCACCAAAGACAGGGGGCCCTACGAGCAGTACTTC
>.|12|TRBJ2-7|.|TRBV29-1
CSECSTGERQYF
TGCAGCGAGTGCTCGACGGGAGAAAGGCAGTACTTC
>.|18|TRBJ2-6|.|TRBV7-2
CASSQERRQASGANVLTF
TGTGCCAGCAGCCAAGAAAGGAGGCAAGCCTCTGGGGCCAACGTCCTGACTTTC
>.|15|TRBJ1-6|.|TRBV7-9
CASSSESGGNSPLHF
TGTGCCAGCTCCTCCGAGTCGGGGGGGAATTCACCCCTCCACTTT
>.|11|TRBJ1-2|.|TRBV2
CAIARDYGYTF
TGTGCCATCGCCCGGGACTATGGCTACACCTTC
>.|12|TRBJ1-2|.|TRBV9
CASSGGRVGYTF
TGTGCCAGCAGCGGGGGCCGGGTTGGCTACACCTTC
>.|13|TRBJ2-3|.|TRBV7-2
CASSLDPGDTQYF
TGTGCCAGCAGCTTAGACCCGGGAGATACGCAGTATTTT
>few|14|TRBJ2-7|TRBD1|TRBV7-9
CASSYGQGIREQYF
TGTGCCAGCAGCTACGGACAGGGGATCCGCGAGCAGTACTTC
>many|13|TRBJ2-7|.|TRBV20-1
CSAKVVGPYEQYF
TGCAGTGCTAAGGTAGTGGGGCCCTACGAGCAGTACTTC
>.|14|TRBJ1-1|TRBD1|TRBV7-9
CASSLGQGTLEAFF
TGTGCCAGCAGCTTGGGACAGGGGACCCTTGAAGCTTTCTTT
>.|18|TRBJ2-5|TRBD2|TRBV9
CASSVAVASGGAEETQYF
TGTGCCAGCAGCGTAGCTGTAGCTAGCGGGGGGGCCGAGGAGACCCAGTACTTC
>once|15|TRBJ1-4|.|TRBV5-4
CASRLGTGYYEKLFF
TGTGCCAGCAGATTGGGAACAGGGTATTATGAAAAACTGTTTTTT
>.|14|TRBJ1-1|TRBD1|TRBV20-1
CSASGSGGLTEAFF
TGCAGTGCTAGTGGTTCAGGGGGCCTAACTGAAGCTTTCTTT
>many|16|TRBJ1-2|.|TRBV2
CASSETEGFGNYGYTF
TGTGCCAGCAGTGAAACGGAAGGGTTCGGTAACTATGGCTACACCTTC